This record concerns one TCR beta chain sequence. The data belong to a study of cytomegalovirus exposure and HLA in healthy donors. V was shortened by 0 bases and J by 8 bases, with 11 bases between the two germline ends. This CDR3 region has 13 residues. CDR1 is SGHRS, CDR2 YFSETQ, per germline. Primers included in the PCR were 60 Vbeta and 13 Jbeta primers. Produced via immunoSEQ multiplex PCR; TCRdb's table is partial and in-frame only. The sample contains 160,000 or so clones, 80% to 90% of which appear only once. The receptor's source is a woman under 40 in good health and CMV-seropositive. The chain couples TRBV5-1 to TRBJ1-2, with D possibly matching TRBD1 (5 bases). Sequencing was carried out using PBMCs. CDR3 in DNA: TGCGCCAGCAGCTTGGGTGCAGGGTACGGCTACACCTTC. This sequence encodes CASSLGAGYGYTF. The complete variable domain, with remaining parts taken from reference TRBV5-1 and TRBJ1-2, reads KAGVTQTPRYLIKTRGQQVTLSCSPISGHRSVSWYQQTPGQGLQFLFEYFSETQRNKGNFPGRFSGRQFSNSRSEMNVSTLELGDSALYLCASSLGAGYGYTFGSGTRLTVV.